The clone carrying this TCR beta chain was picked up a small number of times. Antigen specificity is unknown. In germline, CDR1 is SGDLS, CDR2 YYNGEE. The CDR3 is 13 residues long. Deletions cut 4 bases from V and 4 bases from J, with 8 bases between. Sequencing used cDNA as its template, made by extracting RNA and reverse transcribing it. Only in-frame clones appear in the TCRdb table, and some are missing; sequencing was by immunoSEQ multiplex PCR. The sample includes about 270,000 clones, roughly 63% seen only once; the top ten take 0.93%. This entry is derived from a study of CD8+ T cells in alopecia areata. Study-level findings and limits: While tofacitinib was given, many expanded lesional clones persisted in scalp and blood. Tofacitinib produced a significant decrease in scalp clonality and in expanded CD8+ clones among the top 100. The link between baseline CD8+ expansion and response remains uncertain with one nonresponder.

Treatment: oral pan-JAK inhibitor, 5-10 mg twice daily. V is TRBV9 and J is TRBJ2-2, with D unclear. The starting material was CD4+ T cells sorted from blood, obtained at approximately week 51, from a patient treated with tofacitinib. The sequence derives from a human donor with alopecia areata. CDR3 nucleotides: TGTGCCAGCAGCCGTGACACCACCGGGGAGCTGTTTTTT. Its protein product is CASSRDTTGELFF.